Following are 9 T cell receptor beta chains from one sample sequenced in a study of cytomegalovirus exposure and HLA in healthy donors. With 60 Vbeta and 13 Jbeta primers, the PCR was carried out. TCRdb's copy holds only in-frame clones and misses some; the assay was immunoSEQ multiplex PCR. The repertoire holds 150,000 to 200,000 clones, with roughly 82% as singletons. The sequenced material came from PBMCs. The source of these receptors is a woman under 40 in good health and CMV-seronegative.

The rearrangement links TRBV7-6 to TRBJ2-1; tentative D call: TRBD2 (5 bases). V was clipped by 5 bases and J by 4 bases, with 18 bases between them. Germline assignment: CDR1 SGHVS and CDR2 FNYEAQ. The CDR3 sequence is 16 residues long. CDR3 protein: CASSPSIGGSYNEQFF. DNA for the CDR3: TGTGCCAGCAGCCCCAGTATTGGCGGGTCTTACAATGAGCAGTTCTTC.

The chain combines TRBV19 with TRBJ1-1; tentatively, D is TRBD1 (5 bases). Germline-derived CDR1 and CDR2 are LNHDA and SQIVND (reference sequence). Trimming removed 9 bases at V and 1 base at J, with 12 bases between. The CDR3 contains 13 residues. In DNA, the CDR3 is TGTGCCAGCGCCCAGGGATCGAACACTGAAGCTTTCTTT. This codes for CASAQGSNTEAFF.

This chain connects TRBV14 to TRBJ2-3, with TRBD2 as a possible D gene (5 bases). V dropped 4 bases and J dropped 4 bases, with 9 bases sitting between them. Germline values: CDR1 SGHDN, CDR2 FVKESK. The CDR3 consists of 13 residues. CDR3 protein: CASSLGGSDTQYF. The DNA of the CDR3 is TGTGCCAGCAGCCTAGGAGGTTCAGATACGCAGTATTTT.

This chain links TRBV20-1 with TRBJ1-4; possibly TRBD1 for D (6 bases). The V and J ends lost 7 bases and 12 bases respectively, with 15 bases between them. The CDR3 sequence is 11 residues long. Germline V lookup: CDR1 DFQATT, CDR2 SNEGSKA (reference sequence). CDR3 region: CSVKGGAELFF. The DNA for the CDR3 is TGCAGTGTTAAGGGGGGGGCCGAACTGTTTTTT.

The rearrangement uses TRBV7-2 and TRBJ2-3; 10 bases agree with TRBD1. The CDR3 length is 14 residues. V was clipped by 4 bases and J by 4 bases; unmatched bases: 2. Germline-derived CDR1 and CDR2 are SGHTA and FQGNSA. DNA for the CDR3: TGTGCCAGCAGCTCGGGACAGGGGCCAGATACGCAGTATTTT. Translation gives CASSSGQGPDTQYF.

This clone was found a few times. The gene calls are TRBV19 and TRBJ2-7; 7 positions match TRBD1. Germline V lookup: CDR1 LNHDA, CDR2 SQIVND (reference sequence). Trimming removed 1 base from V and 2 bases from J; junction bases left unmatched: 5. The CDR3 length is 15 residues. The DNA of the CDR3 is TGTGCCAGTAGTATAGGGCAGGGGGAAGCCTACGAGCAGTACTTC. Protein: CASSIGQGEAYEQYF.

The gene calls are TRBV18 and TRBJ2-1; TRBD2 matches at 8 bases. Looked up from germline, CDR1 is KGHSH and CDR2 is LQKENI. There are 14 residues in the CDR3. After removal of 6 bases from V and 8 bases from J, the junction contained 9 bases not matched to a gene. CDR3 region: CASSPGLEVHEQFF. CDR3 nucleotides: TGTGCCAGCTCCCCGGGACTAGAAGTTCATGAGCAGTTCTTC.

This clone is a singleton in its sample. This chain links TRBV5-1 with TRBJ2-2, with 9 nucleotides matching TRBD1. CDR3 length: 15 amino acids. The germline gives CDR1 SGHRS, CDR2 YFSETQ. Trimming at V came to 0 bases and at J to 6 bases, leaving 3 bases not matched to a gene. The CDR3 DNA follows: TGCGCCAGCAGCTTGGACAGGGGGCAAGCCGGGGAGCTGTTTTTT. Its translation is CASSLDRGQAGELFF.

V usage is TRBV19 and J usage is TRBJ1-1; D is uncertain. From germline, CDR1 is LNHDA and CDR2 SQIVND (reference sequence). The CDR3 length is 11 residues. V lost 1 base and J 13 bases, leaving 10 bases between the germline ends. CDR3 in DNA: TGTGCCAGTAGTATAGGAGGGAGAGATTTCTTT. Its protein is CASSIGGRDFF.